One and the same sample provided the 2 T cell receptor beta chains below, sequenced in a study of cytomegalovirus exposure and HLA in healthy donors. The assay was immunoSEQ multiplex PCR, and TCRdb's table has in-frame clones only and misses some. The data contain approximately 270,000 clones, roughly 89% of them singletons. Sequencing input: PBMCs. Receptors were obtained from a young woman in good health and CMV-seronegative.

The rearrangement links TRBV10-3 to TRBJ1-6, with 8 bases that match TRBD1. Trimming removed 3 bases from V and 9 bases from J; junction bases left unmatched: 10. Looked up from germline, CDR1 is ENHRY and CDR2 is SYGVKD. There are 16 residues in the CDR3. The CDR3 reads CAISDQGQGGFSPLHF. The CDR3 DNA follows: TGTGCCATCAGTGATCAAGGACAGGGCGGGTTTTCACCCCTCCACTTT.

The rearrangement links TRBV10-2 to TRBJ2-3, with TRBD1 identical over 10 bases. Germline-derived CDR1 and CDR2 are WSHSY and SAAADI. The CDR3 is made up of 15 amino acids. The J segment lost 6 bases and the V segment lost 7 bases, leaving 10 bases of the junction unmatched. The CDR3 bases are TGCGCCAGCACCGACAGGGGGCGATTCGGCGATACGCAGTATTTT. Protein product: CASTDRGRFGDTQYF.